Below are 7 T cell receptor beta chains sequenced from a single sample in a study of siplizumab effects on memory and regulatory T cells (dated by TCRdb to about 2019). To prepare the library, the immunoSEQ multiplex PCR assay was applied. This immuneACCESS table, as held by TCRdb, lists in-frame sequences with V and J called but not all clones. Of the missing ones, under half trace to an unresolved V gene in checked studies; the others have no known cause. Here the sample has some 110,000 clones; over 85% occur a single time. The leading ten clones occupy about 0.62% of the sample. The sample consisted of Tregs sorted from blood. The receptors were sampled from a human donor in good health.

The V gene is TRBV5-6, the J gene TRBJ1-2; no clear D. V was cut by 0 bases and J by 4 bases, with 10 bases left in between. There are 14 residues in the CDR3. Germline CDR1 is SGHDT and CDR2 is YYEEEE. The CDR3 spells CASSLDSIGYGYTF. The CDR3 coding sequence is TGTGCCAGCAGCTTGGACAGTATAGGCTATGGCTACACCTTC.

This chain joins TRBV7-2 and TRBJ2-7; D might be TRBD2 (5 bases). Trimming removed 1 base from V and 0 bases from J, with 10 bases in between. CDR3 size: 15 residues. Looked up from germline, CDR1 is SGHTA and CDR2 is FQGNSA. The CDR3 nucleotides read TGTGCCAGCAGCTTAGGTGGGAGTAGCTCCTACGAGCAGTACTTC. Its protein product is CASSLGGSSSYEQYF.

V and J are TRBV7-2 and TRBJ2-3; no clear D. Deletions cut 4 bases from V and 0 bases from J, with 17 bases between. Germline CDR1 SGHTA, CDR2 FQGNSA. The CDR3 consists of 17 residues. The CDR3 region has the DNA TGTGCCAGCAGCTCTAGTCTGAGATTATGGAGCACAGATACGCAGTATTTT. As protein: CASSSSLRLWSTDTQYF.

The chain employs TRBV30 and TRBJ1-1; no reliable D call. Germline-derived CDR1 and CDR2 are GTSNPN and SVGIG (reference sequence). Trimming left V 2 bases short and J 2 bases short, with 9 bases between. The CDR3 loop spans 13 amino acids. CDR3 residues: CAWSFAANTEAFF. As DNA, the CDR3 is TGTGCCTGGAGTTTTGCGGCCAACACTGAAGCTTTCTTT.

This chain links TRBV7-2 with TRBJ1-2, with TRBD1 identical over 7 bases. Germline V CDR1 and CDR2: SGHTA, FQGNSA. After removal of 5 bases from V and 12 bases from J, the junction contained 12 bases not matched to a gene. CDR3 length equals 13 residues. Here the CDR3 reads CASSTNRGSADTF. The DNA of the CDR3 is TGTGCCAGCAGCACCAACAGGGGTTCAGCTGACACCTTC.

The chain uses TRBV9 and TRBJ2-2; D not resolved. This CDR3 is built from 13 residues. The V and J ends lost 4 bases and 6 bases respectively, with 10 bases between them. Germline V gives CDR1 SGDLS, CDR2 YYNGEE. The CDR3, as DNA: TGTGCCAGCAGCATAAGACGGTCCGGGGAGCTGTTTTTT. Translating it yields CASSIRRSGELFF.

The J gene is TRBJ2-3, the V gene TRBV12-5, with 10 bases that match TRBD2. The CDR3 spans 16 residues. From germline, CDR1 is LGHNT and CDR2 FRNRAP. With V trimmed by 1 base and J by 5 bases, 6 bases remained unmatched. The CDR3 DNA is TGTGCTAGTGGTTTGGGGACTAGCGGTCTTAGAGATACGCAGTATTTT. Its protein product is CASGLGTSGLRDTQYF.